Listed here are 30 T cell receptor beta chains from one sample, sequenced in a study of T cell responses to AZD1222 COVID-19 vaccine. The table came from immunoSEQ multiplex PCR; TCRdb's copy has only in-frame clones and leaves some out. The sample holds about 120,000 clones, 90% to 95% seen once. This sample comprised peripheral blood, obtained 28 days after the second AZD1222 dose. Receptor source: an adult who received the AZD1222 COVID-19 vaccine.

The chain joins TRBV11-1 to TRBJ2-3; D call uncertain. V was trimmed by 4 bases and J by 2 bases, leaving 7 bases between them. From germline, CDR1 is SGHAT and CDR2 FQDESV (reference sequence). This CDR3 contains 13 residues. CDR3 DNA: TGTGCCAGCAGCTCGGACGCCACAGATACGCAGTATTTT. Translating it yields CASSSDATDTQYF.

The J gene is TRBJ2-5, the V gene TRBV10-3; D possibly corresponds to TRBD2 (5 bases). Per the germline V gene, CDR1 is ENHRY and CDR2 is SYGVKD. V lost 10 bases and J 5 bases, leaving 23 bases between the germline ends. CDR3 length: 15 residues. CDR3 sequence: CATRMPGSEVETQYF. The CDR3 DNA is TGTGCCACCCGGATGCCGGGATCGGAGGTCGAGACCCAGTACTTC.

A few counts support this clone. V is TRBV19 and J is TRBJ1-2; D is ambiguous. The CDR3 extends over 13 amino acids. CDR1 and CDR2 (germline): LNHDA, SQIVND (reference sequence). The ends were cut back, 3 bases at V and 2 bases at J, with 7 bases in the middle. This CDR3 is CASSIKDNYGYTF. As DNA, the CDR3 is TGTGCCAGTAGTATTAAGGACAACTATGGCTACACCTTC. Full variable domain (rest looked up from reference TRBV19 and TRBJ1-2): DGGITQSPKYLFRKEGQNVTLSCEQNLNHDAMYWYRQDPGQGLRLIYYSQIVNDFQKGDIAEGYSVSREKKESFPLTVTSAQKNPTAFYLCASSIKDNYGYTFGSGTRLTVV.

The CDR3 nucleotides are TGTGCCAGCCTCTCGGGACAGGGTCCCTACGAGCAGTACTTC. Translating it yields CASLSGQGPYEQYF. The chain is built from TRBV28 and TRBJ2-7; 9 positions match TRBD1. V lost 8 bases, J lost 2 bases, and 7 bases stayed unmatched. The CDR3 length is 14 residues. The V gene's germline CDR1 is MDHEN and CDR2 SYDVKM.

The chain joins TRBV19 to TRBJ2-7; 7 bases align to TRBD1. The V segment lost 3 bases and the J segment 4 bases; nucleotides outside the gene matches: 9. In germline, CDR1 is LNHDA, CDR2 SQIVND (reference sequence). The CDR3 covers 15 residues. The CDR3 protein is CASSIGQGDGYEQYF. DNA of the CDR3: TGTGCCAGTAGTATTGGGCAGGGGGATGGTTACGAGCAGTACTTC.

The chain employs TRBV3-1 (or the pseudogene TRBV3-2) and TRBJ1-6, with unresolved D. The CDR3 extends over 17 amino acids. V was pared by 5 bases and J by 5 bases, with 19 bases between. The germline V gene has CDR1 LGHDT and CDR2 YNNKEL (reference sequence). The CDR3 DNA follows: TGTGCCAGCAGCGAAATTATAGGGTCATCCCATAATTCACCCCTCCACTTT. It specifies CASSEIIGSSHNSPLHF.

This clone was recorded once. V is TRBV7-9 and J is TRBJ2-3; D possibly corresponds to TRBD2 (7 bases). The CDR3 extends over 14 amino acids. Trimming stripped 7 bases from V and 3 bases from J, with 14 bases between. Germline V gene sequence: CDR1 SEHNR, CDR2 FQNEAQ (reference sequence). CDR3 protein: CASTEGGPTDTQYF. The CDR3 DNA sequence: TGTGCCAGCACGGAGGGGGGGCCTACAGATACGCAGTATTTT.

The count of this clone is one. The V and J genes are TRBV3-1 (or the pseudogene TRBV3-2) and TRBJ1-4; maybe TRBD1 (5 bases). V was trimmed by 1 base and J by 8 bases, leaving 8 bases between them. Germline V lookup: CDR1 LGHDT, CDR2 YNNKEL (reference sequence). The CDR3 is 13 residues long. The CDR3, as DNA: TGTGCCAGCAGCCAAGTCGGGGGGGAAAAACTGTTTTTT. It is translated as CASSQVGGEKLFF.

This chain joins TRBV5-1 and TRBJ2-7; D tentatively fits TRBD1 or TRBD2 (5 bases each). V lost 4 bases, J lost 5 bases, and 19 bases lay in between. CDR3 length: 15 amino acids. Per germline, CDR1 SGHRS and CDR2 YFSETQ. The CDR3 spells CASSTGPSLRNEQYF. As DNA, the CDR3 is TGCGCCAGCAGCACGGGGCCCTCGCTTCGGAACGAGCAGTACTTC.

The CDR3 DNA is TGCGCCAGCACCTCGGACAGCCTGAACACTGAAGCTTTCTTT. Its translation: CASTSDSLNTEAFF. The chain recombines TRBV10-2 with TRBJ1-1; a possible D gene is TRBD1 (6 bases). Trimming stripped 7 bases from V and 0 bases from J, with 12 bases between. The CDR3 spans 14 residues. Germline V gene lookup returns CDR1 WSHSY and CDR2 SAAADI.

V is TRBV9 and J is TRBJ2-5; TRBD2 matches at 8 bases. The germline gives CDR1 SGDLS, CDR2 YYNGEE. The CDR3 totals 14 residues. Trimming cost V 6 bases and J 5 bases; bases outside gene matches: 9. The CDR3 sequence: CASTPGLEVETQYF. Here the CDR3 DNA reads TGTGCCAGCACACCGGGACTAGAGGTGGAGACCCAGTACTTC.

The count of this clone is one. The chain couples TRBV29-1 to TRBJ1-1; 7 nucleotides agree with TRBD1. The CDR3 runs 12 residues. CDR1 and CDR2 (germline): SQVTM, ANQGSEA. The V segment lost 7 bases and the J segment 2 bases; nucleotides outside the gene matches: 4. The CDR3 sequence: CSARTGNTEAFF. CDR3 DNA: TGCAGCGCCAGGACAGGCAACACTGAAGCTTTCTTT. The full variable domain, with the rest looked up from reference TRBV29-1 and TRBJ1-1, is SAVISQKPSRDICQRGTSLTIQCQVDSQVTMMFWYRQQPGQSLTLIATANQGSEATYESGFVIDKFPISRPNLTFSTLTVSNMSPEDSSIYLCSARTGNTEAFFGQGTRLTVV.

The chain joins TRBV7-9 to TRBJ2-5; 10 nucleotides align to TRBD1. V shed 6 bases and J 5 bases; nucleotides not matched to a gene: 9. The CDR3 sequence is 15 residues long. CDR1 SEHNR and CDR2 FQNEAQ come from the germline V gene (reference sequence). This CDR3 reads CASSTTGTGVETQYF. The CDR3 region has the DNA TGTGCCAGCAGTACAACCGGGACAGGGGTGGAGACCCAGTACTTC.

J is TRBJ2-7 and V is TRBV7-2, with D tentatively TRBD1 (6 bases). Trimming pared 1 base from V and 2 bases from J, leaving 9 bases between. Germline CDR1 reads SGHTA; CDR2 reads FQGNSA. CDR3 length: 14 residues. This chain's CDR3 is CASSLDRDTYEQYF. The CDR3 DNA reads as TGTGCCAGCAGCTTAGACAGGGACACCTACGAGCAGTACTTC.

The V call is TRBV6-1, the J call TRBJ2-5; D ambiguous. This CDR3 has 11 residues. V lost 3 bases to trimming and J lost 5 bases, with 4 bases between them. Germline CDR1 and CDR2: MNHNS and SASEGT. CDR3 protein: CASSDWETQYF. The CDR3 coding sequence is TGTGCCAGCAGTGATTGGGAGACCCAGTACTTC.

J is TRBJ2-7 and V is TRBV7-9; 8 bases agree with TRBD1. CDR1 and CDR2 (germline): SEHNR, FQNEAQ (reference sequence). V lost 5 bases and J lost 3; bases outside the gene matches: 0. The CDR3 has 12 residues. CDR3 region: CASSTGGYEQYF. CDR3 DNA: TGTGCCAGCAGCACAGGGGGCTACGAGCAGTACTTC.

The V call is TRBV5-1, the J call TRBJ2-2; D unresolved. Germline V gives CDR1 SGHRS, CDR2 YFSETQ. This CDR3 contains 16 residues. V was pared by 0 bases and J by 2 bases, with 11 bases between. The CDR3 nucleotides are TGCGCCAGCAGCTTGGACGGTCCCAAAAACACCGGGGAGCTGTTTTTT. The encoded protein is CASSLDGPKNTGELFF. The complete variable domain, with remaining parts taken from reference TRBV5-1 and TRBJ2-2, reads KAGVTQTPRYLIKTRGQQVTLSCSPISGHRSVSWYQQTPGQGLQFLFEYFSETQRNKGNFPGRFSGRQFSNSRSEMNVSTLELGDSALYLCASSLDGPKNTGELFFGEGSRLTVL.

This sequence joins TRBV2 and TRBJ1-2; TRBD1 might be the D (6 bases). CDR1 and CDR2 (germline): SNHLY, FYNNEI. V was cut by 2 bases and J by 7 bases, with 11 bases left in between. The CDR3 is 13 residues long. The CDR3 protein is CASSENREAGYTF. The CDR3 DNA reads TGTGCCAGCAGTGAAAACAGGGAGGCTGGCTACACCTTC.

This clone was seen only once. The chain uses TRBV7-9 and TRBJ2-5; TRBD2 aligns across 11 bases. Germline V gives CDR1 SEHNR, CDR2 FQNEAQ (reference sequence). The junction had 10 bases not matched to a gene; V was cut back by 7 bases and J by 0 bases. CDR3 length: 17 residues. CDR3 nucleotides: TGTGCCAGCACCGGATCTAGCGGGAGGTTATACCAAGAGACCCAGTACTTC. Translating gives CASTGSSGRLYQETQYF. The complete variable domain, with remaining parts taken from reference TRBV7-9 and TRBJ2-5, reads DTGVSQNPRHKITKRGQNVTFRCDPISEHNRLYWYRQTLGQGPEFLTYFQNEAQLEKSRLLSDRFSAERPKGSFSTLEIQRTEQGDSAMYLCASTGSSGRLYQETQYFGPGTRLLVL.

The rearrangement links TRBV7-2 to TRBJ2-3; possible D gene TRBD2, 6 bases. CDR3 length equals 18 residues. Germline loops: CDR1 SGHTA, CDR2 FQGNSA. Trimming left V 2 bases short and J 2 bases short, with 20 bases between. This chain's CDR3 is CASSLSSGTPFLTDTQYF. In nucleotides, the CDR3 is TGTGCCAGCAGCTTATCATCCGGGACTCCATTCCTCACAGATACGCAGTATTTT.

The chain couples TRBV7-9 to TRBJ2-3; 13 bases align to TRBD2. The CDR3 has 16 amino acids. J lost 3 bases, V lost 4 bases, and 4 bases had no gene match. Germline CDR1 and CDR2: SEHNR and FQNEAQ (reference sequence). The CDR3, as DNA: TGTGCCAGCAGCTGGGGGACTAGCGGGATTACAGATACGCAGTATTTT. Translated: CASSWGTSGITDTQYF. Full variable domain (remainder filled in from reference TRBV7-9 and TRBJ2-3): DTGVSQNPRHKITKRGQNVTFRCDPISEHNRLYWYRQTLGQGPEFLTYFQNEAQLEKSRLLSDRFSAERPKGSFSTLEIQRTEQGDSAMYLCASSWGTSGITDTQYFGPGTRLTVL.

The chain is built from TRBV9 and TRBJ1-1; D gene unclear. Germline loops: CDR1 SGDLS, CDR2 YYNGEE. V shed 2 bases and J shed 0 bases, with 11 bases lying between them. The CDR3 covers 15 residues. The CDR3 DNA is TGTGCCAGCAGCGTTGAAGCTGCCTTGAACACTGAAGCTTTCTTT. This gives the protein CASSVEAALNTEAFF.

CDR3 DNA: TGTGCCAGCAGCGTATCTGCACTTTTAGATACGCAGTATTTT. Encoded protein: CASSVSALLDTQYF. The chain recombines TRBV9 with TRBJ2-3; no firm D call. Germline V lookup: CDR1 SGDLS, CDR2 YYNGEE. The CDR3 covers 14 residues. With 1 base removed from V and 5 bases from J, the gap between germline ends came to 11 bases.

CDR3 bases: TGCAGCGTCAAGAGCCGGGGTCGTAGGACCGGGGAGCTGTTTTTT. Translation: CSVKSRGRRTGELFF. This chain connects TRBV29-1 to TRBJ2-2, with a tentative D call TRBD2 (5 bases). This CDR3 is built from 15 residues. CDR1 and CDR2 (germline): SQVTM, ANQGSEA. Trimming left V 6 bases short and J 5 bases short, with 19 bases between.

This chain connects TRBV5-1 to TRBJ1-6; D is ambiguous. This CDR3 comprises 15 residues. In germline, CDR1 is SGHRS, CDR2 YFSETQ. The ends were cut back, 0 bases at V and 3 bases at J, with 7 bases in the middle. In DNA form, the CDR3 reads TGCGCCAGCAGCTTGGAGGATCACTATAATTCACCCCTCCACTTT. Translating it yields CASSLEDHYNSPLHF.

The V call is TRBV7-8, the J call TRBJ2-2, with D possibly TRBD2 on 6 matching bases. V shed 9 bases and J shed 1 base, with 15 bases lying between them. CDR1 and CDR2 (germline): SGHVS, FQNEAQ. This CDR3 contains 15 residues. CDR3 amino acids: CASKRERLNTGELFF. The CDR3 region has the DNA TGTGCCAGTAAACGGGAGCGGTTGAACACCGGGGAGCTGTTTTTT.

The CDR3 DNA reads TGTGCCAGCAGCCAAGCGGGGGCCCACGAAGCTTTCTTT. Its translation is CASSQAGAHEAFF. The rearrangement links TRBV14 to TRBJ1-1; D perhaps matches TRBD1 (6 bases). The CDR3 is 13 residues long. V was shortened by 1 base and J by 8 bases, with 11 bases between the two germline ends. Looked up from germline, CDR1 is SGHDN and CDR2 is FVKESK.

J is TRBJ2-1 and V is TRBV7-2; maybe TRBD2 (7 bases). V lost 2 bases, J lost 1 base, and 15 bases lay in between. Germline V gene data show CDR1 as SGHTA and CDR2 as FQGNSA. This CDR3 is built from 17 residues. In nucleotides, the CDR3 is TGTGCCAGCAGCTTAAAGGGGGGGTCGTCGTCCTACAATGAGCAGTTCTTC. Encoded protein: CASSLKGGSSSYNEQFF.

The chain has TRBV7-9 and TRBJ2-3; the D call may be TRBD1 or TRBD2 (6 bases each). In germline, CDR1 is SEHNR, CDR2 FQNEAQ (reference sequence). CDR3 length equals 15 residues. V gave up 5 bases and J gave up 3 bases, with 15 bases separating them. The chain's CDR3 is CASSPWGARTDTQYF. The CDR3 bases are TGTGCCAGCAGCCCTTGGGGGGCGCGAACAGATACGCAGTATTTT.

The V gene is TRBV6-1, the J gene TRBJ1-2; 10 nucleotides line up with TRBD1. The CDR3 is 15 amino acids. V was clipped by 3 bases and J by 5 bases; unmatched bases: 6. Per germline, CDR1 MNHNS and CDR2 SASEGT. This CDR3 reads CASSDIGTGVYGYTF. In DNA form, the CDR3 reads TGTGCCAGCAGTGACATCGGGACAGGGGTTTATGGCTACACCTTC.